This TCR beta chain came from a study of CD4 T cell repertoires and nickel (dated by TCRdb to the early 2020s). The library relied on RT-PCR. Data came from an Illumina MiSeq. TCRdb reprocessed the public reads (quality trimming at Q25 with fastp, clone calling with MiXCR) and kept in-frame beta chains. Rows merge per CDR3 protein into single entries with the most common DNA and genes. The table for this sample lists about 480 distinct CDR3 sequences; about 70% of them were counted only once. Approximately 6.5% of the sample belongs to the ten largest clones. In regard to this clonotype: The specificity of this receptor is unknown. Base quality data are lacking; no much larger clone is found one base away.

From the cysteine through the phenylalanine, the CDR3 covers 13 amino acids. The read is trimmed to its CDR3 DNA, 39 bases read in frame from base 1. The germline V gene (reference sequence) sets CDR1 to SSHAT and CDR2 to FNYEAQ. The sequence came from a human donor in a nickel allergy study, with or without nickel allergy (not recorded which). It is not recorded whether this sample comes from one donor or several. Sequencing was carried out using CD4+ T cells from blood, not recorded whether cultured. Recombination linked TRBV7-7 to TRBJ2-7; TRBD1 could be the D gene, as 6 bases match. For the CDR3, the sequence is CWLDRKLLYEQYF. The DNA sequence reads TGTTGGCTAGACAGGAAGCTCCTCTACGAGCAGTACTTC.